This T cell receptor (beta chain) was sequenced in a study of blood T cell repertoires in COVID-19. Overall study: Acute and convalescent COVID-19 specimens originated in the United States, Italy and Spain. Sources were T cells, B-cell-depleted T cells, or PBMCs; the material itself was cDNA or gDNA.

Source study methods: For nucleated cells, counts were estimated from reference gene primer amplification. The method was immunoSEQ multiplex PCR; TCRdb's version includes in-frame clones alone and lacks a portion of them. The V and J calls and clone size were taken over from that table, and D and trimming were inferred from the DNA. There are some 48,000 clones in the sample; over 70% occur only once, and roughly 5.6% lies in the top ten. The germline V gene has CDR1 KGHSH and CDR2 LQKENI. Trimming shortened V by 2 bases and J by 4 bases, and 15 bases separated the two germline ends. The CDR3 totals 16 residues.

This TCR was sampled from a human donor in a cohort sampled during active COVID-19. Specimen: peripheral blood. The rearrangement links TRBV18 to TRBJ2-1; maybe TRBD2 (5 bases). CDR3: CASSPGRTGSYNEQFF. The CDR3 bases are TGTGCCAGCTCACCAGGCCGGACTGGCTCTTACAATGAGCAGTTCTTC.